This T cell receptor (beta chain) was observed in a study of vaccination and CD4 T cells after COVID-19. The treatment here: approximately 9-day PBMC culture with coronavirus spike peptide pools or control peptides (ViraFEST assay). General study results and limits: When vaccine-specific clones from convalescent patients were examined, 304 of 307 were spike mono-reactive. Median counts of SARS-CoV-2-reactive clonotypes increased from approximately 21 to 40; this difference was not significant.

Cultured CD4+ T-cell DNA underwent Oncomine TCR Beta short-read sequencing. The authors extracted genomic DNA from cultured CD4+ T cells. TCRdb reprocessed the PCR reads with MiXCR, giving one entry per CDR3 protein. Found here are about 15,000 distinct CDR3 sequences, 21% of them singletons; the top ten hold approximately 12%. This clonotype showed up just a few times. Antigen unknown. Sequenced material: CD4+ T cells from blood, cultured in vitro, taken before SARS-CoV-2 vaccination. This TCR derives from a human donor who received a COVID-19 vaccine.

In DNA form, the CDR3 reads TGTGCCAGTAGACCCCGGTTTAATAGCAATCAGCCCCAGCATTTT. This codes for CASRPRFNSNQPQHF. The chain recombines TRBV19 with TRBJ1-5; D remains ambiguous. V dropped 6 bases and J dropped 0 bases, with 12 bases sitting between them. CDR1 and CDR2 (germline): LNHDA, SQIVND (reference sequence). The CDR3 consists of 15 residues.